Shown below are 16 T cell receptor beta chains from a single sample sequenced in a study of blood T cell repertoires in COVID-19. Profiling relied on immunoSEQ multiplex PCR, and the TCRdb table lists in-frame clones only, not all of them. The sample has roughly 47,000 clones, approximately 89% seen once. The source material was peripheral blood. The receptor set was obtained from a man aged 45-65 years with acute or convalescent COVID-19.

This chain joins TRBV29-1 and TRBJ1-1; D perhaps matches TRBD1 (5 bases). Germline V gene lookup returns CDR1 SQVTM and CDR2 ANQGSEA. V gave up 7 bases and J gave up 4 bases, with 22 bases separating them. The CDR3 sequence is 15 residues long. For the CDR3, the DNA is TGCAGCGCCTGGGGGGGGACCTCGGGAGGCACTGAAGCTTTCTTT. This encodes CSAWGGTSGGTEAFF.

This clone was found a few times. The genes are TRBV12-5 and TRBJ2-1, with TRBD1 matching 10 bases. Germline V gene data show CDR1 as LGHNT and CDR2 as FRNRAP. J gave up 8 bases and V 10 bases, and 8 bases lay outside the gene matches. The CDR3 consists of 13 residues. Here the CDR3 reads CAIQRDRGDEQFF. CDR3 DNA sequence: TGTGCTATTCAACGGGACAGGGGAGATGAGCAGTTCTTC.

The chain recombines TRBV28 with TRBJ2-1, with D possibly matching TRBD2 (5 bases). The CDR3 runs 16 residues. Germline V lookup: CDR1 MDHEN, CDR2 SYDVKM. Between the trimmed V and J ends, which lost 4 bases and 1 base, there was a span of 14 bases. This CDR3 is CASSYHGIESYNEQFF. Written as DNA, the CDR3 is TGTGCCAGCAGTTATCACGGGATTGAGTCCTACAATGAGCAGTTCTTC.

The rearrangement uses TRBV7-2 and TRBJ2-2, with a possible D match to TRBD1 (6 bases). The germline gives CDR1 SGHTA, CDR2 FQGNSA. The CDR3 has 15 residues. Trimming pared 4 bases from V and 3 bases from J, leaving 12 bases between. This CDR3 is CASSYDRPHTGELFF. The CDR3 DNA is TGTGCCAGCAGCTATGACAGGCCCCACACCGGGGAGCTGTTTTTT.

The V call is TRBV5-1, the J call TRBJ1-2; 9 nucleotides align to TRBD1. The germline V gene has CDR1 SGHRS and CDR2 YFSETQ. This CDR3 region has 13 residues. V was clipped by 4 bases and J by 8 bases; unmatched bases: 6. The CDR3 DNA reads as TGCGCCAGCAGCAGGGACAGGGCCCGGGGCTACACCTTC. Residues: CASSRDRARGYTF.

CDR3 sequence reads: CATSRDIHDRGITYEQYF. The CDR3, as DNA: TGTGCCACCAGCAGAGATATCCATGACAGGGGGATCACCTACGAGCAGTACTTC. V gene TRBV15 combines with J gene TRBJ2-7, with 9 positions matching TRBD1. The germline gives CDR1 LNHNV, CDR2 YYDKDF (reference sequence). Unmatched junction bases numbered 11, after V lost 0 bases and J lost 2 bases. This CDR3 region has 18 residues.

The chain joins TRBV5-8 to TRBJ2-3; 9 nucleotides align to TRBD2. Per the germline V gene, CDR1 is SGHTS and CDR2 is YDEGEE. V lost 0 bases, J lost 3 bases, and 2 bases stayed unmatched. The CDR3 covers 15 residues. The CDR3 sequence: CASSLAAGGTDTQYF. CDR3 DNA sequence: TGTGCCAGCAGCTTGGCAGCGGGGGGTACAGATACGCAGTATTTT.

V gene TRBV6-5 combines with J gene TRBJ1-3; no reliable D call. This CDR3 has 15 amino acids. The V end lost 6 bases, the J end lost 2 bases, and 14 bases lay between the germline ends. Germline CDR1 is MNHEY and CDR2 is SVGAGI. CDR3: CASREAGLAGNTIYF. In DNA form, the CDR3 reads TGTGCCAGCAGGGAGGCCGGTTTAGCTGGAAACACCATATATTTT.

For this clone: The junction shows a germline mismatch at one end, possibly a read error. J is TRBJ1-1 and V is TRBV19, with D unclear. Germline CDR1 is LNHDA and CDR2 is SQIVND (reference sequence). The CDR3 runs to 14 residues. The CDR3 DNA is TGTGCCAGTAGTCCGGCGCGACAAGCCCCTGAGGCTTTCTTT. Amino acid sequence: CASSPARQAPEAFF.

This chain uses TRBV3-1 (or the pseudogene TRBV3-2) with TRBJ1-1; TRBD1 is a possible D gene (6 bases). Deletions cut 5 bases from V and 5 bases from J, with 12 bases between. Germline V gene sequence: CDR1 LGHDT, CDR2 YNNKEL (reference sequence). The CDR3 is made up of 13 amino acids. The CDR3 nucleotides read TGTGCCAGCAGCACCAGGGGCGTGACTGAAGCTTTCTTT. Translation: CASSTRGVTEAFF.

CDR3 region: CASSQDSPETFF. In nucleotides, the CDR3 is TGTGCCAGCAGCCAAGATAGCCCGGAGACTTTCTTT. The genes are TRBV3-1 (or the pseudogene TRBV3-2) and TRBJ1-1; no reliable D call. CDR3 length: 12 residues. CDR1 and CDR2 from the germline V gene are LGHDT and YNNKEL (reference sequence). Trimming removed 0 bases from V and 12 bases from J, with 11 bases in between.

With regard to this clone: An end of the junction differs from the germline gene, which may be a read error. The chain joins TRBV2 to TRBJ2-5; TRBD1 matches at 7 bases. CDR3 length: 13 amino acids. Germline CDR1 reads SNHLY; CDR2 reads FYNNEI. CDR3 region: CASNEQGPETQYF. For the CDR3, the DNA is TGTGCCAGCAATGAACAGGGGCCGGAGACCCAGTACTTC.

The rearrangement uses TRBV7-2 and TRBJ1-5; the D gene is possibly TRBD1 (6 bases). Per germline, CDR1 SGHTA and CDR2 FQGNSA. There are 14 residues in the CDR3. V lost 2 bases and J 10 bases, leaving 15 bases between the germline ends. CDR3 sequence reads: CASSLTGPRDPQHF. The CDR3 DNA reads as TGTGCCAGCAGCTTAACAGGGCCCCGTGATCCCCAGCATTTT.

This chain joins TRBV7-2 and TRBJ2-7; 7 nucleotides agree with TRBD1. Unmatched junction bases numbered 5, after V lost 1 base and J lost 5 bases. Germline V gene lookup returns CDR1 SGHTA and CDR2 FQGNSA. The CDR3 contains 14 residues. CDR3 sequence (DNA): TGTGCCAGCAGCTTAGGACAGGGTCGCGACGAGCAGTACTTC. Translation: CASSLGQGRDEQYF. Drawing the rest from reference TRBV7-2 and TRBJ2-7, the complete variable domain is GAGVSQSPSNKVTEKGKDVELRCDPISGHTALYWYRQSLGQGLEFLIYFQGNSAPDKSGLPSDRFSAERTGGSVSTLTIQRTQQEDSAVYLCASSLGQGRDEQYFGPGTRLTVT.

The gene calls are TRBV7-3 and TRBJ1-2, with TRBD1 as a possible D gene (5 bases). Germline CDR1 and CDR2: SGHTA and FQGTGA. The V end lost 3 bases, the J end lost 3 bases, and 14 bases lay between the germline ends. This CDR3 is built from 15 residues. In nucleotides, the CDR3 is TGTGCCAGCAGCTTGGACACTCTTAAGGACTATGGCTACACCTTC. This translates into CASSLDTLKDYGYTF.

The chain recombines TRBV11-2 with TRBJ2-7; 10 nucleotides line up with TRBD1. Per the germline V gene, CDR1 is SGHAT and CDR2 is FQNNGV. J was trimmed by 4 bases and V by 4 bases; bases with no gene match: 10. This CDR3 region has 16 residues. The CDR3 coding sequence is TGTGCCAGCAGCTCAAACCTCGACAGGGGGCGGTACGAGCAGTACTTC. This gives the protein CASSSNLDRGRYEQYF.